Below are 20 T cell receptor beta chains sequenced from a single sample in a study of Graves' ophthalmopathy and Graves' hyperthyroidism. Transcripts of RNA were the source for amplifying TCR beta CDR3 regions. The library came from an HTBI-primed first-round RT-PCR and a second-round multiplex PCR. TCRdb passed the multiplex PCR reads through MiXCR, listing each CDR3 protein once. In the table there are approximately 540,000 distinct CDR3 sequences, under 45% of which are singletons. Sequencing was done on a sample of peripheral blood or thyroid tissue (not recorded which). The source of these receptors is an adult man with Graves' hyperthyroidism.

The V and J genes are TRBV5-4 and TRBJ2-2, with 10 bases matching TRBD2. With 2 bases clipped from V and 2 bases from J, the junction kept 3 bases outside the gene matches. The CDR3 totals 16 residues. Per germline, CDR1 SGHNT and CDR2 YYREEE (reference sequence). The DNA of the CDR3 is TGTGCCAGCAGCTTAAAGCGGGGGGGCAACACCGGGGAGCTGTTTTTT. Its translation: CASSLKRGGNTGELFF.

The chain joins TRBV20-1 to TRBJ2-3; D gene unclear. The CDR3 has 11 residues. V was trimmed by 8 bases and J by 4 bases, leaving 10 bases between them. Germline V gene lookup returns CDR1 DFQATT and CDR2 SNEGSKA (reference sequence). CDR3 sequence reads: CSRELADTQYF. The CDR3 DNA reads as TGCAGTAGAGAGTTGGCAGATACGCAGTATTTT.

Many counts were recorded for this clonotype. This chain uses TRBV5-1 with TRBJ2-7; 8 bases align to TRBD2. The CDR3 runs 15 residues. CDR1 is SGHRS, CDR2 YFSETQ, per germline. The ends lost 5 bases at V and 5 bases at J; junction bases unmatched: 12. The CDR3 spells CASSHAGTSDNEQYF. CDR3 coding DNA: TGCGCCAGCAGTCATGCCGGGACTAGTGACAACGAGCAGTACTTC. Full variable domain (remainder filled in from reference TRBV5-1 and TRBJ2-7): KAGVTQTPRYLIKTRGQQVTLSCSPISGHRSVSWYQQTPGQGLQFLFEYFSETQRNKGNFPGRFSGRQFSNSRSEMNVSTLELGDSALYLCASSHAGTSDNEQYFGPGTRLTVT.

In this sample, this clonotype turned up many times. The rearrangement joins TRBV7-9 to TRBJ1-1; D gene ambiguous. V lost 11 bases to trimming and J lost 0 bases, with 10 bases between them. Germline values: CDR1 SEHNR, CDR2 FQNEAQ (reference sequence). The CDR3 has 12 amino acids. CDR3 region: CAGGPMNTEAFF. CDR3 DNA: TGTGCCGGCGGACCGATGAACACTGAAGCTTTCTTT.

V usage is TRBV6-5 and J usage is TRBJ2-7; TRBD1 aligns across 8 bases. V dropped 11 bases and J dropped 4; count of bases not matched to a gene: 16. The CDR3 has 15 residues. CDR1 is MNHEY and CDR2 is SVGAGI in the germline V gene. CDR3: CAGTEAGGGFYEQYF. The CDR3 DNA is TGTGCCGGCACCGAGGCAGGGGGCGGCTTTTACGAGCAGTACTTC.

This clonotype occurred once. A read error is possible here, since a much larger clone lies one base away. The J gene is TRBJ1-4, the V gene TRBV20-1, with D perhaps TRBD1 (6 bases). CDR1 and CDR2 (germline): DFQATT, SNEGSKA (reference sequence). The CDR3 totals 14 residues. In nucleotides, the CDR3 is TGCAGTGCTAGAGATGGGGGGCGAGATGAAAAACCGTTTTTT. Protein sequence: CSARDGGRDEKPFF.

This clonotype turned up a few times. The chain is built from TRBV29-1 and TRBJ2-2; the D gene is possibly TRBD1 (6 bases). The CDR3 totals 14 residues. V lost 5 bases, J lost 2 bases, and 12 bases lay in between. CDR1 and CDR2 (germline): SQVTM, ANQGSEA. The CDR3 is CSVRNRANTGELFF. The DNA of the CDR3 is TGCAGCGTTCGAAACAGGGCAAACACCGGGGAGCTGTTTTTT.

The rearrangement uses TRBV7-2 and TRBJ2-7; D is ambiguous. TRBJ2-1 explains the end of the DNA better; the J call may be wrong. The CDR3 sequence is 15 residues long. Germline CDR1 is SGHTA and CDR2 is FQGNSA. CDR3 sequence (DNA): TGTGCCAGCAGCCAAGTTGACTCGACCAGCAATGAGCAGTTCTTC. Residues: CASSQVDSTSNEQFF.

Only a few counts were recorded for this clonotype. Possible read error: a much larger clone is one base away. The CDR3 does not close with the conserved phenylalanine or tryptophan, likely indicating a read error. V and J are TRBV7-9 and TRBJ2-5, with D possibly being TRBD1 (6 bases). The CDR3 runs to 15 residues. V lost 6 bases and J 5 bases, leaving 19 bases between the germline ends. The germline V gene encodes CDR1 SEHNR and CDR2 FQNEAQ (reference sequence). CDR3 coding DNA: TGTGCCAGCAGGGCCGGGACATTCATGTGGGAGACCCAGTACTCC. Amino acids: CASRAGTFMWETQYS.

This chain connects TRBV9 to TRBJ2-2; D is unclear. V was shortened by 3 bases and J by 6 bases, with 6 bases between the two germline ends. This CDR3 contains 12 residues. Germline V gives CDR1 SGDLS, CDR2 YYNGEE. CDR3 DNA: TGTGCCAGCAGCGCCGGCCCCGGGGAGCTGTTTTTT. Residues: CASSAGPGELFF.

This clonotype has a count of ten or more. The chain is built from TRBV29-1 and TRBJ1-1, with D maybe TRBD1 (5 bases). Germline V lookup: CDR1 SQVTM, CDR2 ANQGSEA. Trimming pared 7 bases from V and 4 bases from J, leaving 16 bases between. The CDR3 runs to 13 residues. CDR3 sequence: CSAARGLVTEAFF. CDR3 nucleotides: TGCAGCGCCGCACGGGGACTGGTCACTGAAGCTTTCTTT.

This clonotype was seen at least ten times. CDR3 loop: CASSTTSIGDAPEAFF. CDR3 nucleotides: TGTGCCAGCAGCACCACCAGCATCGGGGATGCCCCTGAAGCTTTCTTT. The chain couples TRBV7-9 to TRBJ1-1; no firm D call. The V and J ends lost 5 bases and 6 bases respectively, with 22 bases between them. This CDR3 spans 16 amino acids. Germline V gene data show CDR1 as SEHNR and CDR2 as FQNEAQ (reference sequence).

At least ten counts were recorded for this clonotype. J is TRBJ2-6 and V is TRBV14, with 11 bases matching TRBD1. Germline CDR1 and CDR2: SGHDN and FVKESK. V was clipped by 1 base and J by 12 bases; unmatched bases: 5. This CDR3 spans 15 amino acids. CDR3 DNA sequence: TGTGCCAGCAGCCAAGGGACAGGGGGCATTCCCGTCCTGACTTTC. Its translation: CASSQGTGGIPVLTF.

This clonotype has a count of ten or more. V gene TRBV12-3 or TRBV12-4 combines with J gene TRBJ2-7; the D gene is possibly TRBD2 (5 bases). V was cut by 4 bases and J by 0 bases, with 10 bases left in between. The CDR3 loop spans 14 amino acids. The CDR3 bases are TGTGCCAGCAGTTACGACGGGGACTCCTACGAGCAGTACTTC. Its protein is CASSYDGDSYEQYF.

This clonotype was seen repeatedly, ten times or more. DNA of the CDR3: TGTGCCAGCAGCTTTTTACAGGGGCAGACCCAGTACTTC. This translates into CASSFLQGQTQYF. The rearrangement links TRBV5-6 to TRBJ2-5; 7 nucleotides align to TRBD1. The CDR3 runs 13 residues. Germline trimming cut 2 bases from V and 6 bases from J; bases unmatched to any gene: 4. CDR1 and CDR2 from the germline V gene are SGHDT and YYEEEE.

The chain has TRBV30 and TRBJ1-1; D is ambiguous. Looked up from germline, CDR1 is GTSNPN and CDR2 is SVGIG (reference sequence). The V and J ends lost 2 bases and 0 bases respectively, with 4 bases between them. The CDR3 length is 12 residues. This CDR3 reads CAWSKVNTEAFF. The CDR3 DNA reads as TGTGCCTGGAGTAAGGTGAACACTGAAGCTTTCTTT. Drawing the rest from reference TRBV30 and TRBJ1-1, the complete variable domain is SQTIHQWPATLVQPVGSPLSLECTVEGTSNPNLYWYRQAAGRGLQLLFYSVGIGQISSEVPQNLSASRPQDRQFILSSKKLLLSDSGFYLCAWSKVNTEAFFGQGTRLTVV.

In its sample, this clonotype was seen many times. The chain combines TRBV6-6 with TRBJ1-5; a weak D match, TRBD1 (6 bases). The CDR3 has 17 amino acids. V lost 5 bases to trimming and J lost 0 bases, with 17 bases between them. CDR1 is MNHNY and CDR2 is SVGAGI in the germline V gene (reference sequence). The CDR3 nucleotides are TGTGCCAGCAGTGACAGCAGACAGGCCTCTAGCAATCAGCCCCAGCATTTT. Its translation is CASSDSRQASSNQPQHF.

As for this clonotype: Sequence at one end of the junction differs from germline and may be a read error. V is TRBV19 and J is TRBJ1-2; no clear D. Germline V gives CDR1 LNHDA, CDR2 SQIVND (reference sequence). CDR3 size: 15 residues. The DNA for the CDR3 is TGTGCCAGTGGTATTACGGCTCCGGGGAACTATGGCTACACCTTC. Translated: CASGITAPGNYGYTF.

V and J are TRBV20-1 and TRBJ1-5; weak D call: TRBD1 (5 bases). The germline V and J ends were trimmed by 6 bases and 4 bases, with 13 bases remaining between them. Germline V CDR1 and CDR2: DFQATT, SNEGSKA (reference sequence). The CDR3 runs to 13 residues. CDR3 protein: CSAPGRENQPQHF. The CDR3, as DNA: TGCAGTGCCCCAGGGAGGGAGAATCAGCCCCAGCATTTT.

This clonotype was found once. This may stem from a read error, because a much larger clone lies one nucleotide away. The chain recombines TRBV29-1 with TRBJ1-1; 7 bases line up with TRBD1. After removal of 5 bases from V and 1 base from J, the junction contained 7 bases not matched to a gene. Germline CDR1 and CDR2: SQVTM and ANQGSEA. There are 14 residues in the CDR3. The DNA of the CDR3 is TGCAGCGTTAAGACGGGACAGCCGAACACTGAAGCTTTCTTT. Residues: CSVKTGQPNTEAFF.